This T cell receptor beta chain was sequenced for a study of breast tumors, draining lymph nodes, adjacent tissues. About this clonotype: Its target is not known.

The lymph nodes were axillary draining lymph nodes from breast cancer patients. V dropped 1 base and J dropped 5 bases, with 5 bases sitting between them. The CDR3 sequence is 12 residues long. Germline assignment: CDR1 SGHVS and CDR2 FNYEAQ. General study points: Compared with lymph nodes, tumors were less diverse; compared with nontumor tissue, more. Luminal-like breast cancer showed significantly greater tumor-nontumor repertoire similarity than basal-like breast cancer did.

Each CDR3 protein is one row after TCRdb ran MiXCR on the multiplex PCR reads. The table records about 230,000 distinct CDR3 sequences, about 32% of them present only once. Sequenced input: axillary lymph node tissue. This clonotype was sampled from a female donor with breast cancer. Some clones in this sample may be carry-over from other donors' samples. This rearrangement joins TRBV7-6 to TRBJ2-5; D is uncertain. CDR3 nucleotide sequence: TGTGCCAGCAGCTTAGGCCCGGAGACCCAGTACTTC. This encodes CASSLGPETQYF.